The 28 T cell receptor beta chains below were found in one sample sequenced in a study of cytomegalovirus exposure and HLA in healthy donors. The PCR used 60 Vbeta and 13 Jbeta primers. The table came from immunoSEQ multiplex PCR; TCRdb's copy has only in-frame clones and leaves some out. Among some 130,000 clones, 64% were seen once, and the ten largest hold 2.4%. The sequenced sample consisted of PBMCs. Receptors were obtained from a woman between 40 and 55 years old in good health and CMV-seronegative.

This chain connects TRBV27 to TRBJ2-3, with 9 bases aligning to TRBD2. The trim removed 7 bases at V and 0 bases at J, leaving 20 bases unmatched. Germline CDR1 and CDR2: MNHEY and SMNVEV (reference sequence). This CDR3 is built from 20 residues. Here the CDR3 reads CASTPLGGTSQTSSTDTQYF. In DNA form, the CDR3 reads TGTGCCAGCACCCCACTGGGGGGGACTAGCCAGACCTCTAGCACAGATACGCAGTATTTT.

This clone was detected a few times. The V and J genes are TRBV4-1 and TRBJ2-1, with 7 nucleotides matching TRBD2. This CDR3 comprises 14 residues. Germline assignment: CDR1 MGHRA and CDR2 YSYEKL. V dropped 1 base and J dropped 14; count of bases not matched to a gene: 11. The CDR3 DNA reads TGCGCCAGCAGCCAAGTTGTCGGGGGGATCGGAGAGTTCTTC. It yields the protein CASSQVVGGIGEFF.

The chain employs TRBV18 and TRBJ1-4; no clear D gene. The V end lost 3 bases, the J end lost 3 bases, and 8 bases lay between the germline ends. Germline lookup yields CDR1 KGHSH and CDR2 LQKENI. CDR3 length: 14 residues. The CDR3 DNA reads TGTGCCAGCTCACCGGAGAGGTCTAATGAAAAACTGTTTTTT. It specifies CASSPERSNEKLFF.

The chain uses TRBV5-1 and TRBJ1-2; possibly TRBD1 for D (6 bases). Per the germline V gene, CDR1 is SGHRS and CDR2 is YFSETQ. The CDR3 has 14 residues. V was clipped by 0 bases and J by 4 bases, with 10 bases between them. In DNA form, the CDR3 reads TGCGCCAGCAGCTTGGTAGGGGGTATCTATGGCTACACCTTC. This encodes CASSLVGGIYGYTF.

The chain is built from TRBV10-2 and TRBJ1-5; D perhaps matches TRBD1 (5 bases). The germline CDR1 and CDR2 sequences are WSHSY and SAAADI. Trimming removed 7 bases from V and 1 base from J, with 14 bases in between. This CDR3 region has 15 residues. This CDR3 reads CASKGRDGSNQPQHF. The DNA of the CDR3 is TGCGCCAGCAAGGGCAGGGATGGCAGCAATCAGCCCCAGCATTTT.

This chain links TRBV19 with TRBJ2-6, with TRBD1 identical over 7 bases. CDR3 length: 17 amino acids. Unmatched junction bases numbered 11, after V lost 7 bases and J lost 2 bases. CDR1 is LNHDA, CDR2 SQIVND, per germline (reference sequence). The CDR3 DNA is TGTGCCAGTACCTCGGACAGGCTTTTAGCTGGGGCCAACGTCCTGACTTTC. It encodes CASTSDRLLAGANVLTF.

The genes are TRBV27 and TRBJ2-7, with 9 bases aligning to TRBD1. V gave up 4 bases and J gave up 2 bases; unmatched junction bases: 3. There are 14 residues in the CDR3. CDR1 and CDR2 from the germline V gene are MNHEY and SMNVEV (reference sequence). CDR3 sequence reads: CASSSGQGAYEQYF. The DNA for the CDR3 is TGTGCCAGCAGTTCGGGACAGGGAGCCTACGAGCAGTACTTC.

The rearrangement uses TRBV5-1 and TRBJ1-1, with D perhaps matching TRBD1 (5 bases). Trimming stripped 4 bases from V and 2 bases from J, with 15 bases between. CDR1 is SGHRS, CDR2 YFSETQ, per germline. This CDR3 is built from 15 residues. DNA for the CDR3: TGCGCCAGCAGCAGTAAAGCAGGGCTAAACACTGAAGCTTTCTTT. Translating it yields CASSSKAGLNTEAFF.

This clone was counted a single time. V is TRBV6-4 and J is TRBJ2-1; 12 nucleotides agree with TRBD2. The CDR3 covers 17 residues. Germline V gene data show CDR1 as MRHNA and CDR2 as SNTAGT. The V and J ends lost 2 bases and 6 bases, in that order; junction bases with no gene match: 8. The CDR3 protein is CASSDLAGLAGSNEQFF. CDR3 DNA sequence: TGTGCCAGCAGTGACCTCGCAGGACTAGCGGGGAGCAATGAGCAGTTCTTC.

This sequence joins TRBV7-9 and TRBJ2-4; perhaps TRBD1 as D (5 bases). Trimming stripped 1 base from V and 15 bases from J, with 13 bases between. The CDR3 loop spans 12 amino acids. Germline CDR1 and CDR2: SEHNR and FQNEAQ (reference sequence). The CDR3 DNA follows: TGTGCCAGCAGCTTAGAAAAGGGGTTAATGTACTTC. Its translation: CASSLEKGLMYF.

In its sample, this clone was seen a few times. J is TRBJ2-7 and V is TRBV5-4; 8 nucleotides match TRBD1. V gave up 4 bases and J gave up 3 bases; unmatched junction bases: 9. The CDR3 covers 15 residues. Germline CDR1 is SGHNT and CDR2 is YYREEE (reference sequence). This CDR3 reads CASSPRTGLLYEQYF. CDR3 in DNA: TGTGCCAGCAGCCCCCGGACAGGGTTACTCTACGAGCAGTACTTC. The variable domain in full, with the rest retrieved from reference TRBV5-4 and TRBJ2-7, is ETGVTQSPTHLIKTRGQQVTLRCSSQSGHNTVSWYQQALGQGPQFIFQYYREEENGRGNFPPRFSGLQFPNYSSELNVNALELDDSALYLCASSPRTGLLYEQYFGPGTRLTVT.

This chain links TRBV5-6 with TRBJ1-2; D uncertain. The CDR3 length is 16 residues. The germline V gene encodes CDR1 SGHDT and CDR2 YYEEEE. The ends were cut back, 0 bases at V and 4 bases at J, with 16 bases in the middle. In DNA form, the CDR3 reads TGTGCCAGCAGCTTGGCCGGAGGGTCCGACTTCTATGGCTACACCTTC. It codes for CASSLAGGSDFYGYTF.

Only one count was recorded for this clone. CDR3 in DNA: TGCGCCAGCAGCATGGGGGACAGTACAACAGATACGCAGTATTTT. It is translated as CASSMGDSTTDTQYF. The chain has TRBV5-1 and TRBJ2-3; 7 bases are shared with TRBD1. Unmatched junction bases numbered 8, after V lost 4 bases and J lost 3 bases. This CDR3 contains 15 residues. Germline V gene lookup returns CDR1 SGHRS and CDR2 YFSETQ.

This sequence joins TRBV7-3 and TRBJ2-1; D is ambiguous. The germline V gene has CDR1 SGHTA and CDR2 FQGTGA. V gave up 1 base and J gave up 5 bases, with 6 bases separating them. The CDR3 length is 13 residues. The CDR3 loop is CASSLSTDNEQFF. Written as DNA, the CDR3 is TGTGCCAGCAGCTTAAGCACGGACAATGAGCAGTTCTTC.

This chain links TRBV29-1 with TRBJ2-6, with a weak D call TRBD1 (5 bases). The CDR3 contains 12 residues. CDR1 is SQVTM, CDR2 ANQGSEA, per germline. The V end was cut by 4 bases, the J end by 7 bases, with 8 bases between. CDR3 DNA: TGCAGCGTTGCAGGGTCCGCCAACGTCCTGACTTTC. Translating gives CSVAGSANVLTF.

The rearrangement links TRBV7-6 to TRBJ1-5; 12 bases are shared with TRBD1. From germline, CDR1 is SGHVS and CDR2 FNYEAQ. The ends lost 1 base at V and 10 bases at J; junction bases unmatched: 11. CDR3 length equals 17 residues. The CDR3 DNA sequence: TGTGCCAGCAGCTTAGGGAGAGGGGACAGGGGGCAGAGTCCCCAGCATTTT. Translation: CASSLGRGDRGQSPQHF.

The rearrangement joins TRBV5-8 to TRBJ2-3, with 7 bases fitting TRBD1. Trimming removed 9 bases from V and 3 bases from J; junction bases left unmatched: 10. CDR3 length equals 14 residues. Germline V gene data show CDR1 as SGHTS and CDR2 as YDEGEE. This chain's CDR3 is CATLTGWLTDTQYF. The CDR3 coding sequence is TGTGCCACCCTGACAGGGTGGTTGACAGATACGCAGTATTTT.

This clone was seen more than once but under ten times. V usage is TRBV30 and J usage is TRBJ2-3, with a possible D match to TRBD1 (6 bases). The germline V gene has CDR1 GTSNPN and CDR2 SVGIG (reference sequence). The CDR3 is 15 amino acids. V lost 2 bases and J lost 5, with 17 bases in between. The CDR3 region has the DNA TGTGCCTGGAGTTTAAGGGGAAGAGGGGGAGATACGCAGTATTTT. Encoded protein: CAWSLRGRGGDTQYF.

This chain connects TRBV30 to TRBJ2-5, with TRBD2 matching 8 bases. Germline V gene sequence: CDR1 GTSNPN, CDR2 SVGIG (reference sequence). With V trimmed by 3 bases and J by 5 bases, 20 bases remained unmatched. CDR3 size: 18 residues. The CDR3 loop is CAWSPFWSGGGAEETQYF. For the CDR3, the DNA is TGTGCCTGGAGCCCCTTTTGGAGCGGGGGTGGCGCGGAGGAGACCCAGTACTTC.

V and J are TRBV18 and TRBJ1-4; possible D gene TRBD1, 5 bases. There are 14 residues in the CDR3. Germline-derived CDR1 and CDR2 are KGHSH and LQKENI. V was shortened by 4 bases and J by 7 bases, with 13 bases between the two germline ends. Here the CDR3 DNA reads TGTGCCAGCTCACGGACAAGCAGAAGTGAAAAACTGTTTTTT. Translation: CASSRTSRSEKLFF.

This rearrangement joins TRBV7-9 to TRBJ1-2; 11 bases align to TRBD1. CDR1 and CDR2 from the germline V gene are SEHNR and FQNEAQ (reference sequence). The CDR3 length is 17 residues. V dropped 5 bases and J dropped 4; count of bases not matched to a gene: 12. CDR3 loop: CASSERMDRGQIYGYTF. The CDR3 DNA sequence: TGTGCCAGCAGCGAACGGATGGACAGGGGGCAAATCTATGGCTACACCTTC.

This clone showed up just a few times. The rearrangement links TRBV4-2 to TRBJ1-1; 8 bases are a match to TRBD1. Trimming at V came to 2 bases and at J to 6 bases, leaving 2 bases not matched to a gene. Looked up from germline, CDR1 is LGHNA and CDR2 is YNFKEQ. The CDR3 spans 13 residues. Written as DNA, the CDR3 is TGTGCCAGCAGCCAACAACAGGGGGCTGAAGCTTTCTTT. It codes for CASSQQQGAEAFF.

This clone was seen a handful of times. The chain recombines TRBV4-2 with TRBJ2-1; 10 bases match TRBD1. V gave up 1 base and J gave up 2 bases; unmatched junction bases: 5. There are 17 residues in the CDR3. Germline loops: CDR1 LGHNA, CDR2 YNFKEQ. This CDR3 is CASSQADRGEAYNEQFF. The CDR3 DNA is TGTGCCAGCAGCCAAGCGGACAGGGGGGAGGCCTACAATGAGCAGTTCTTC.

This clone has more than one count but fewer than ten. The chain employs TRBV7-9 and TRBJ1-2; 8 nucleotides line up with TRBD1. Germline V gene sequence: CDR1 SEHNR, CDR2 FQNEAQ (reference sequence). The CDR3 loop spans 19 amino acids. The V gene end was trimmed by 1 base and the J gene end by 5 bases; junction bases not matched to a gene: 18. CDR3 loop: CASSLVTGAATGAGYGYTF. CDR3 bases: TGTGCCAGCAGCTTAGTTACGGGGGCTGCGACAGGGGCAGGGTATGGCTACACCTTC.

In this sample, this clone turned up a few times. The chain uses TRBV28 and TRBJ1-2; the match to TRBD1 covers 9 bases. Trimming cost V 5 bases and J 7 bases; bases outside gene matches: 8. Germline V gene data show CDR1 as MDHEN and CDR2 as SYDVKM. The CDR3 contains 14 residues. CDR3 amino acids: CASSTPGQGSGYTF. The CDR3 DNA sequence: TGTGCCAGCAGTACCCCGGGACAGGGTTCTGGCTACACCTTC.

The CDR3 spells CASSPTGSGTGELFF. The DNA for the CDR3 is TGTGCCAGCAGCCCCACCGGGTCGGGCACCGGGGAGCTGTTTTTT. V gene TRBV4-2 combines with J gene TRBJ2-2; D remains unclear. Looked up from germline, CDR1 is LGHNA and CDR2 is YNFKEQ. The CDR3 runs 15 residues. The V gene lost 4 bases and the J gene lost 4 bases, with 13 bases spanning the gap.

V gene TRBV18 combines with J gene TRBJ1-5; 9 positions match TRBD1. Per germline, CDR1 KGHSH and CDR2 LQKENI. The CDR3 has 15 residues. V dropped 4 bases and J dropped 1; count of bases not matched to a gene: 2. CDR3 amino acids: CASSLGTGSNQPQHF. CDR3 coding DNA: TGTGCCAGCTCACTCGGGACAGGGAGCAATCAGCCCCAGCATTTT.

This clone came up a few times. The rearrangement links TRBV30 to TRBJ2-1; 7 bases fit TRBD2. The ends lost 4 bases at V and 0 bases at J; junction bases unmatched: 15. Germline V gene sequence: CDR1 GTSNPN, CDR2 SVGIG (reference sequence). The CDR3 is 18 amino acids. The DNA of the CDR3 is TGTGCCTGGATGTCGGGGGGATTAGTCAGGAGCTCCTACAATGAGCAGTTCTTC. It specifies CAWMSGGLVRSSYNEQFF.